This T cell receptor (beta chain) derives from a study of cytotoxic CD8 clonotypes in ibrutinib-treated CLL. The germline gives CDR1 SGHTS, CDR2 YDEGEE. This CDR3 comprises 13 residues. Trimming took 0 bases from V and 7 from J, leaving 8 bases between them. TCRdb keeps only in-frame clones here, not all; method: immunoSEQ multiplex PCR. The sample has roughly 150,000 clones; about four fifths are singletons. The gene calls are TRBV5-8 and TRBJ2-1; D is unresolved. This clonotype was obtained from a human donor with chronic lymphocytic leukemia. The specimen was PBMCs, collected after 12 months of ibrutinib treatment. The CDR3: CASSLVQANEQFF. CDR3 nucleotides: TGTGCCAGCAGCTTGGTTCAGGCGAATGAGCAGTTCTTC.